This T cell receptor beta chain is from a study of shared clonotypes between healthy human individuals. Generated by immunoSEQ multiplex PCR, the TCRdb table keeps only in-frame clones and is missing some. Of under 850,000 clones listed, 85% to 95% are singletons. This clone was recorded a few times. Selected positively for CCR7 and CD45RO-negative, naive CD8 cells excluded terminally differentiated effector memory CD45RA+ cells. Germline V CDR1 and CDR2: MNHEY, SMNVEV (reference sequence). The V end was cut by 2 bases, the J end by 5 bases, with 7 bases between. The CDR3 totals 13 residues. This receptor was taken from a man aged 25-45 years in good health. This chain links TRBV27 with TRBJ2-1; D gene unclear. Sequencing input: naive CD8+ T cells sorted from blood. CDR3 sequence reads: CASSLELNNEQFF. CDR3 sequence (DNA): TGTGCCAGCAGTTTAGAACTTAACAATGAGCAGTTCTTC.